This T cell receptor (beta chain) was obtained from a study of regulatory T cells in long-lasting Graves disease. The study, taken as a whole, reports: Limited samples may have lowered accuracy.

Arm-PCR of CDR3 regions and iRepertoire HTBI primers were the basis on which TCR beta libraries were built. One entry per CDR3 protein, called by TCRdb with MiXCR from the multiplex PCR reads. The sample lists about 300,000 distinct CDR3 sequences; under 20% were seen once. CDR3 length equals 11 residues. Trimming cost V 6 bases and J 5 bases, with 5 bases left between them. Per the germline V gene, CDR1 is MDHEN and CDR2 is SYDVKM. Stated time point: newly diagnosed GD, antithyroid drugs for less than 3 months. RNA from PBMCs was the source of the TCR library. Around 8.2 milliliters of peripheral blood went into EDTA tubes. The sample holds many counts of this clonotype. What it binds is not known.

Sequencing was performed on peripheral blood mononuclear cells (PBMCs), taken at new diagnosis, from a patient treated with antithyroid drugs. The receptor's source is a female donor with Graves disease. V and J are TRBV28 and TRBJ1-5; no firm D call. CDR3 loop: CASSSYQPQHF. The DNA for the CDR3 is TGTGCCAGCAGCTCATATCAGCCCCAGCATTTT.